The T cell receptor (beta chain) described here comes from a study of T cells in tuberculosis. Study context: A South African cohort included IGRA-negative adolescents, latently infected IGRA-positive adolescents and adults with active tuberculosis. Study observations and caveats: Active tuberculosis cases were adults; controls were adolescents.

Using immunoSEQ multiplex PCR, the repertoire was profiled, and TCRdb retains in-frame clones only, with some absent. The table shows 25,000 to 35,000 clones, with 85% to 95% occurring only once. V trimming: 6 bases; J trimming: 5 bases; junction bases outside the gene matches: 5. The germline V gene has CDR1 KGHSH and CDR2 LQKENI. This CDR3 contains 14 residues. In regard to this clone: As yet, its antigen is unknown.

The sequence derives from a donor aged 5 to 30 with latent tuberculosis or without tuberculosis infection. The chain has TRBV18 and TRBJ1-4; the match to TRBD1 covers 8 bases. The sample comprised PBMCs. DNA of the CDR3: TGTGCCAGCTCCCCGGACAGGGTGAATGAAAAACTGTTTTTT. It specifies CASSPDRVNEKLFF.